Included here is one T cell receptor beta chain sequence, with context. Its target is not known. Trimming took 0 bases from V and 3 from J; bases not matched to a gene: 5. Germline CDR1 reads SGHRS; CDR2 reads YFSETQ. This CDR3 contains 16 residues. This record belongs to a study of PD-L1 blockade in urothelial cancer. Study details: Blood was subjected to analysis at 3 weeks (second dose) and 6 weeks following treatment start. Median blood clonality was around 0.08, with about 86,000 unique TCRs. Notes on the study in general: For durable-benefit patients, tumor-associated blood clones expanded more at 3 weeks.

A spike-in of synthetic TCR analog templates was added to each PCR. The repertoire was sequenced with immunoSEQ multiplex PCR; TCRdb's copy has only in-frame clones and lacks some. The sample lists 20,000 to 30,000 clones, 84% seen once, with around 9.6% in the top ten. The rearrangement uses TRBV5-1 and TRBJ2-3; 9 bases fit TRBD2. This TCR was recovered from a man in his 70s with urothelial cancer. The sequencing used PBMCs, collected around atezolizumab (anti-PD-L1) treatment. The CDR3 DNA reads TGCGCCAGCAGCTTGGCCAGCCTAGCGGGAACAGATACGCAGTATTTT. Translated, it gives CASSLASLAGTDTQYF.